This TCR beta chain came from a study of graft-versus-host responses after intestinal transplantation. Findings and caveats of the study: Graft-donor T cell macrochimerism in patients accompanied high graft-versus-host to host-versus-graft clonal ratios in allografts. Early after transplant, HvG declines were associated with peak levels of circulating GvH clones.

The V and J ends lost 4 bases and 6 bases, in that order; junction bases with no gene match: 21. Germline-derived CDR1 and CDR2 are SGHTA and FQGNSA. The CDR3 consists of 19 residues. As to this clone: Its specificity is unknown.

Clones were read by immunoSEQ multiplex PCR, and TCRdb kept only the in-frame ones, dropping some. The sample yields around 20,000 clones, 85% to 95% seen once. The chain carries TRBV7-2 and TRBJ2-1; 7 positions match TRBD2. The sequence came from a human patient who received an intestinal transplant, so some T cells may come from the graft donor. Material: PBMCs, obtained about 260 days after intestinal transplant. The CDR3 spells CASSSTRDPLGGRANEQFF. The CDR3 DNA reads as TGTGCCAGCAGCTCAACCCGGGACCCCTTAGGAGGGAGGGCCAATGAGCAGTTCTTC.